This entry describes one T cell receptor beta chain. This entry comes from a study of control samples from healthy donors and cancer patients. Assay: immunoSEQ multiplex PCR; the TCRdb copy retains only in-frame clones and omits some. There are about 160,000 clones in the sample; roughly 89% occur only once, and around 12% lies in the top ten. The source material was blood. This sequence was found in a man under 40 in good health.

The CDR3 loop is CASSQDFGSNQPQHF. DNA of the CDR3: TGCGCCAGCAGCCAAGATTTCGGTAGCAATCAGCCCCAGCATTTT. This chain uses TRBV4-3 with TRBJ1-5; D remains unclear. The V gene's germline CDR1 is LGHNA and CDR2 YSLEER. The ends were cut back, 0 bases at V and 0 bases at J, with 6 bases in the middle. The CDR3 runs 15 residues.